Detailed here is one T cell receptor beta chain. The antigen is unknown. These data come from a study of CXCR3-negative and CXCR3-positive naive CD8 T cells. The CDR3 extends over 16 amino acids. Per the germline V gene, CDR1 is LGHNT and CDR2 is FRNRAP. The TRB libraries of cDNA were built by UMI-labeled 5' RACE. TCRdb reanalyzed the 5' RACE reads and collapses them to one entry per CDR3 protein, without DNA. The sample data list roughly 110,000 distinct CDR3 sequences. Findings and caveats of the study: In CXCR3-positive naive cells, the TRB CDR3s were more hydrophobic than in CXCR3-negative naive cells.

Sequencing was done on a sample of naive CXCR3+ CD8+ T cells from blood. Subset indicated: CD45RO-CCR7+CD27+CD95- naive CD8+ T cells expressing CXCR3 (TNR3+). The receptor was derived from a human donor in good health. Some clones in this sample may be carry-over from other donors' samples. The V and J genes are TRBV12-5 and TRBJ1-1; TCRdb indicates TRBD1, and absent DNA this call remains unverified. The CDR3 sequence is CASGLPPGNLNTEAFF.